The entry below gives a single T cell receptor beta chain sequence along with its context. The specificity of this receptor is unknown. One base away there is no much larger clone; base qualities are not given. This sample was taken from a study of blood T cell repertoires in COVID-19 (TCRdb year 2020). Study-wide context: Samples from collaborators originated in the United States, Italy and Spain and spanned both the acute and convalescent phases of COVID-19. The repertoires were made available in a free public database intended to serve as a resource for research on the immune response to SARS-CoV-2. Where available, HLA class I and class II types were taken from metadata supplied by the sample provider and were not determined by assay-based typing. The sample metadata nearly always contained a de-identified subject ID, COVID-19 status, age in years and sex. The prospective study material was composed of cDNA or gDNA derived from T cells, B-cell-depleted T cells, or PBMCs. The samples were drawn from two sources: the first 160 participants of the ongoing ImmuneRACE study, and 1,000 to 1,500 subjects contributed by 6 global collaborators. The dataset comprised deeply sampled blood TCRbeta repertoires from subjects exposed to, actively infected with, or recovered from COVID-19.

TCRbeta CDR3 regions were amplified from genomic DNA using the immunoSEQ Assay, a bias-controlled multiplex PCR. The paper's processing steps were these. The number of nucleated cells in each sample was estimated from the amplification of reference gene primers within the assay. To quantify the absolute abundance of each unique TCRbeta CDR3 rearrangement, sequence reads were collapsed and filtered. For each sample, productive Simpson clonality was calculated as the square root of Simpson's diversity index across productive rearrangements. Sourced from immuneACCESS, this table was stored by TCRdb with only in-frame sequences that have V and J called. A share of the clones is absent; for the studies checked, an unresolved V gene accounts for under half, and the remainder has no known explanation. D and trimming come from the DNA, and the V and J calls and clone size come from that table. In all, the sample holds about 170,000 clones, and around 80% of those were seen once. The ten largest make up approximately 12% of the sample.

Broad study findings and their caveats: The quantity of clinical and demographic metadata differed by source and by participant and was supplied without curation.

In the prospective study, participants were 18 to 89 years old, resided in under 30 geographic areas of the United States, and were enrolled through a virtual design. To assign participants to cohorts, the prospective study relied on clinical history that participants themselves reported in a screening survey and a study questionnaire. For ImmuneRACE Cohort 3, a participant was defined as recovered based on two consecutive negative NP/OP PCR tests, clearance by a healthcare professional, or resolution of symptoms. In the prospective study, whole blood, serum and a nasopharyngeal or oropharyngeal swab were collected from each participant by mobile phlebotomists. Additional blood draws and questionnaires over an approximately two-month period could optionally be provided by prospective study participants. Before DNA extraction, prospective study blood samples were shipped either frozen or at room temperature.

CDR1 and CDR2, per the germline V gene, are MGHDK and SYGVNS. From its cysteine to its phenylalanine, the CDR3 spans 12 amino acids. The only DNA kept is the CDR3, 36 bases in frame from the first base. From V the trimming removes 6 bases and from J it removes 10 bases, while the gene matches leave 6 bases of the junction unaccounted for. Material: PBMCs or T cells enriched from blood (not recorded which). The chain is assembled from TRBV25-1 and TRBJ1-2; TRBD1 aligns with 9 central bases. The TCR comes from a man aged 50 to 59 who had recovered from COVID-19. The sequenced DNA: TGTGCCAGCAGCCCAGGACAGGGGCTCTACACCTTC. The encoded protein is CASSPGQGLYTF.